The clone carrying this T cell receptor (beta chain) was picked up many times. Antigen: not known. This sample was taken from a study of T cells in Graves' hyperthyroidism and ophthalmopathy. In germline, CDR1 is SGHDN, CDR2 FVKESK. This CDR3 spans 11 amino acids. V lost 3 bases and J 4 bases, leaving 4 bases between the germline ends. RNA transcripts served as the template for amplifying TCR beta CDR3 regions. A first-round RT-PCR of the TCR CDR3 used the HTBI primer set. A single record per CDR3 protein comes from TCRdb applying MiXCR to the multiplex PCR reads. The sample lists 450,000 to 700,000 distinct CDR3 sequences, around 42% occurring once. Study results and caveats: Most expanded thyroid clonotypes above 0.001 recurred in blood. Ophthalmopathy prediction by the model preceded onset by a median about 6.8 months.

Pregnant or lactating patients were excluded, as were those with uncontrolled infection or other autoimmune disease. The receptor's source is an adult woman with Graves' disease, either hyperthyroidism or ophthalmopathy (not recorded which). Material: peripheral blood or thyroid tissue (not recorded which). This rearrangement joins TRBV14 to TRBJ2-7; D is uncertain. The CDR3 is CASSQLYEQYF. The DNA for the CDR3 is TGTGCCAGCAGCCAGCTATACGAGCAGTACTTC.